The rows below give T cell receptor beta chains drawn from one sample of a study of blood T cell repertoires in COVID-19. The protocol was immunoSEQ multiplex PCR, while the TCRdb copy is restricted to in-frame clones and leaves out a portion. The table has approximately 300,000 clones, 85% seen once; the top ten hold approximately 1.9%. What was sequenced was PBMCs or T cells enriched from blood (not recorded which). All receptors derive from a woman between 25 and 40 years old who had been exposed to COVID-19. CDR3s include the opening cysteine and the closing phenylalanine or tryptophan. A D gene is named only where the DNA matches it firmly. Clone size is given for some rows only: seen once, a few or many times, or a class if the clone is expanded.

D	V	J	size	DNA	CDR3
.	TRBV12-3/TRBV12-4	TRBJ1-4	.	TGTGCCAGCAGTCCTACCCGGGTTGAAAAACTGTTTTTT	CASSPTRVEKLFF
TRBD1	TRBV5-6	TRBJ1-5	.	TGTGCCAGCAGCTTCTCTTTTCAGGGGGATCAGCCCCAGCATTTT	CASSFSFQGDQPQHF
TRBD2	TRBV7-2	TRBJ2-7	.	TGTGCCAGCAGCGCGGGGGAATACGAGCAGTACTTC	CASSAGEYEQYF
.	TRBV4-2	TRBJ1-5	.	TGTGCCAGCAGCCAAGTCCGCTCAGGGGGCAATCAGCCCCAGCATTTT	CASSQVRSGGNQPQHF
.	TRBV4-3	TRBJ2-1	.	TGCGCCAGCAGCTCGGGTCTTAGGCGAAACAATGAGCAGTTCTTC	CASSSGLRRNNEQFF
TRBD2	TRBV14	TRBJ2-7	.	TGTGCCAGCAGCCAAGTCGCTAGGACAGCGGGGGCCTACGAGCAGTACTTC	CASSQVARTAGAYEQYF
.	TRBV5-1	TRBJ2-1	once	TGCGCCAGCAGCCCGGGCGGGGGCCCTAATGAGCAGTTCTTC	CASSPGGGPNEQFF
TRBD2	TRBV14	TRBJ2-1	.	TGTGCCAGCAGCCGAGAGACTAGCGGGAGGCTCCTCTCCTACAATGAGCAGTTCTTC	CASSRETSGRLLSYNEQFF
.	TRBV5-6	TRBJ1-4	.	TGTGCCAGCAGCTTGGCTCTGTCAGGGGTAAAGGGAAAACTGTTTTTT	CASSLALSGVKGKLFF
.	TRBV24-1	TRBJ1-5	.	TGTGCCACCAGTGTATCAGGAAAGCATCAGCCCCAGCATTTT	CATSVSGKHQPQHF
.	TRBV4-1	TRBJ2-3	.	TGCGCCAGCAGCCAGGGGGGTAATCTCGGCACAGATACGCAGTATTTT	CASSQGGNLGTDTQYF
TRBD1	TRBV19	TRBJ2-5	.	TGTGCCAGTAGTATACAGGGGGTATGGGAGACCCAGTACTTC	CASSIQGVWETQYF
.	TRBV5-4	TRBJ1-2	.	TGTGCCAGCAGCCCCGACATATTGTATGGCTACACCTTC	CASSPDILYGYTF
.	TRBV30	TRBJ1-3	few	TGTGCCTGGAGTGGGGCGGACAGAGCTTCTGGAAACACCATATATTTT	CAWSGADRASGNTIYF
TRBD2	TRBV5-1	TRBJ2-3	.	TGCGCCAGCAGCCCTAGCGGGAGGATCGGAGATACGCAGTATTTT	CASSPSGRIGDTQYF
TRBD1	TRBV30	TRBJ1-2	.	TGTGCCTGGAGAGGACAGGGAGGTGGCTACACCTTC	CAWRGQGGGYTF
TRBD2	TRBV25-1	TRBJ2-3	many	TGTGCCAGCAGTTTGGCATTGTCGGGAGGACTTCGCACAGATACGCAGTATTTT	CASSLALSGGLRTDTQYF
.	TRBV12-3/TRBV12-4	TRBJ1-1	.	TGTGCCAGCAGCCTACAGGAGGGGACTGAAGCTTTCTTT	CASSLQEGTEAFF
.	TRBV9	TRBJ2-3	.	TGTGCCAGCAGTATCGCAGATACGCAGTATTTT	CASSIADTQYF
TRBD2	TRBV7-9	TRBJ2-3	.	TGTGCCAGCAAAGGGGGACTAGCGGGCGAAAGCACAGATACGCAGTATTTT	CASKGGLAGESTDTQYF
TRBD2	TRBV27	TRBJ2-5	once	TGTGCCAGCAGGGGACTAGGGGGGGTAGAGACCCAGTACTTC	CASRGLGGVETQYF
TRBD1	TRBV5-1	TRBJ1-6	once	TGCGCCAGCAGCCCGGGACAGGTACGAAATTCACCCCTCCACTTT	CASSPGQVRNSPLHF
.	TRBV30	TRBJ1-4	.	TGTGCCTGGAGTGTACAGCAGACCGGAAAACTGTTTTTT	CAWSVQQTGKLFF
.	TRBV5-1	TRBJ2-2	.	TGCGCCAGCAGACAGGGAGGGGCGAACGGGGAGCTGTTTTTT	CASRQGGANGELFF
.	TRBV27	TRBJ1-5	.	TGTGCCAGCAGTTCGACTTGGAATCAGCCCCAGCATTTT	CASSSTWNQPQHF
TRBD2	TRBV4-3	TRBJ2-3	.	TGCGCCAGCAGCCAAGAACGGGCAGCGGGGGGGCAAAATACGCAGTATTTT	CASSQERAAGGQNTQYF
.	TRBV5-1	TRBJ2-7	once	TGCGCCAGCAGTCCGACGGGTCACTACGAGCAGTACTTC	CASSPTGHYEQYF
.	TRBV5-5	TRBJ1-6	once	TGTGCCAGCAGCTATATTCGGGGGGCTAGCTCCTATAATTCACCCCTCCACTTT	CASSYIRGASSYNSPLHF
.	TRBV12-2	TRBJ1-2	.	TGTGCAAGTCGCTTAGAATTCCTGAGCGGCTACACCTTC	CASRLEFLSGYTF
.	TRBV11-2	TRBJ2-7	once	TGTGCCAGCAGCTTAGATCGGGGGTCCTACGAGCAGTACTTC	CASSLDRGSYEQYF
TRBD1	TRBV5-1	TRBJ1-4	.	TGCGCCAGCAGCTCGGGACAGGGGGCAGGTGAAAAACTGTTTTTT	CASSSGQGAGEKLFF
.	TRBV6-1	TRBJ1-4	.	TGTGCCAGCAGTGAAGCGGATGGCAGGACAACGACGGATAATGAAAAACTGTTTTTT	CASSEADGRTTTDNEKLFF
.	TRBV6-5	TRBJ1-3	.	TGTGCCACCGGGTCGGGGAACACCATATATTTT	CATGSGNTIYF
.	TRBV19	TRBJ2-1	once	TGTGCCAGTAGTATTTTGTGGGAGCACTCCTACAATGAGCAGTTCTTC	CASSILWEHSYNEQFF
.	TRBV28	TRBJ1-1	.	TGTGCCAGCAGTTTGGTTTCCCGACGGGCTGAAGCTTTCTTT	CASSLVSRRAEAFF
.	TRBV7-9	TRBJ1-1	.	TGTGCCAGCAGCTTAAGGGAGGGGAATTCTGAAGCTTTCTTT	CASSLREGNSEAFF
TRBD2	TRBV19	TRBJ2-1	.	TGTGCCAGTAGGAATTCAGCGGGAGTGGTCAATGAGCAGTTCTTC	CASRNSAGVVNEQFF
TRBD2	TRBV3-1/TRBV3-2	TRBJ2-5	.	TGTGCCAGCAGCCCTGGGACTACTGAGACCCAGTACTTC	CASSPGTTETQYF
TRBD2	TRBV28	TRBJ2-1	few	TGTGCCAGCAGTGGTAGCGGGAGAGGTACCTACAATGAGCAGTTCTTC	CASSGSGRGTYNEQFF
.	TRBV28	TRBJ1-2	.	TGTGCCAGCAGATCCGCTCGGACAGCCATCTATGGCTACACCTTC	CASRSARTAIYGYTF
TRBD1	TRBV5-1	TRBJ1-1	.	TGCGCCAGCAGCTTGGGGCAGGGGGCTAACACTGAAGCTTTCTTT	CASSLGQGANTEAFF
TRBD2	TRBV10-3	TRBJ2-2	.	TGTGCCATCAGTGGCGGACTAGCGGGGGGGCCAATGGGCGGGGAGCTGTTTTTT	CAISGGLAGGPMGGELFF
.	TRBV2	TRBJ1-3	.	TGTGCCAGCAGTGCCAACCGGGTCCACCTAGGCCGGAACACCATATATTTT	CASSANRVHLGRNTIYF
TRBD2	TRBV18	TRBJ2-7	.	TGTGCCAGCTCACCACCTCGAGCGGGGCTCCTCTACGAGCAGTACTTC	CASSPPRAGLLYEQYF
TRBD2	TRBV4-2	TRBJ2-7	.	TGTGCCAGCAGCCAAGAGGGATTACGGGCTAGCGGGAGGGCCGGATCCTACGAGCAGTACTTC	CASSQEGLRASGRAGSYEQYF
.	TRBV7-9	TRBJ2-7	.	TGTGCCAGCAGCAGACAGTCCCCGGGCGAGCAGTACTTC	CASSRQSPGEQYF
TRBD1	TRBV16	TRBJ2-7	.	TGTGCCAGCAGCCCCGGGACAGGGGACTACGAGCAGTACTTC	CASSPGTGDYEQYF
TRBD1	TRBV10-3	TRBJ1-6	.	TGTGCCATCACCGGGACAGCCTTTAATTCACCCCTCCACTTT	CAITGTAFNSPLHF
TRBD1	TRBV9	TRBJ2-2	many	TGTGCCAGCAGCATGGGACAGGGGGCTGCCGGGGAGCTGTTTTTT	CASSMGQGAAGELFF
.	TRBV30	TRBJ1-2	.	TGTGCCTGGGGCTCTAACTATGGCTACACCTTC	CAWGSNYGYTF
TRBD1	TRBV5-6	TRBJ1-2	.	TGTGCCAGCAGCCCAGGGGGGATCAGTGGCTACACCTTC	CASSPGGISGYTF